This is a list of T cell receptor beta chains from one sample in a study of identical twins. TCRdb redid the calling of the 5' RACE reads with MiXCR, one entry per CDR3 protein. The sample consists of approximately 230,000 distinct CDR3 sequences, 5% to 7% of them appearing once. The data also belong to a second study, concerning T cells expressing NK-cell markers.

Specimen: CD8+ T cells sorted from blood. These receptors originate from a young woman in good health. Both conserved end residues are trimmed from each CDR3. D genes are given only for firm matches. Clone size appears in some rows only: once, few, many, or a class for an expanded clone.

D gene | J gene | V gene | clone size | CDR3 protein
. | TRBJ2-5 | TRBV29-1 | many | SVVWRNQETQY
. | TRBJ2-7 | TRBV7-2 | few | ASSDHRASEQY
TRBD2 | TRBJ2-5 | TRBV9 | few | ASSVGLRWGGETQY
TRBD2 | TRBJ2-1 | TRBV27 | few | ASTPSGTNEQF
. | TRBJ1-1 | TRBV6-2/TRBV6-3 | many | ASSLGRLEAF
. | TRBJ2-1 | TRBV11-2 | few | ASNEGQYNEQF
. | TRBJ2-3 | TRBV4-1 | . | ASSHQAQGVPTDTQY
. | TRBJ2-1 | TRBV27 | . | ASSLTLQEQF
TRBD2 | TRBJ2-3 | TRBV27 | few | ASSFLLAVNTDTQY
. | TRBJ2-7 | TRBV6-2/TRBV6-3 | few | ASSFIDEQY
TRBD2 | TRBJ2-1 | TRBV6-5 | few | ASSYSNAGGSYNEQF
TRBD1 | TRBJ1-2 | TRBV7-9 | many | ASSFGHTTGTDYGYT
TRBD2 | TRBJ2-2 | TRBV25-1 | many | ASSSRTSQVGELF
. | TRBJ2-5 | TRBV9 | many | ASKGSMEETQY
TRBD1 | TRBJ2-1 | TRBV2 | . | ASFLIGGEMF